This TCR beta chain was observed in a study of shared clonotypes between healthy human individuals. Clones were read by immunoSEQ multiplex PCR, and TCRdb kept only the in-frame ones, dropping some. The sample has some 2.3 million clones, more than 80% seen once. The receptor's source is a young man in good health. Some clones in this sample may be carry-over from other donors' samples. The sample taken for sequencing was naive CD4+ T cells from PBMCs. The sample's subset: CD45RA+ positively selected.

CDR3 nucleotide sequence: TGCGCCAGCAGTCAATCAGGGGGCAAGAGCACTGAAGCTTTCTTT. Its translation is CASSQSGGKSTEAFF. V gene TRBV23-1 combines with J gene TRBJ1-1; 7 positions agree with TRBD1. TRBV23-1 is an open reading frame, and its role is uncertain. CDR3 length equals 15 residues. The V segment lost 0 bases and the J segment 4 bases; nucleotides outside the gene matches: 5.